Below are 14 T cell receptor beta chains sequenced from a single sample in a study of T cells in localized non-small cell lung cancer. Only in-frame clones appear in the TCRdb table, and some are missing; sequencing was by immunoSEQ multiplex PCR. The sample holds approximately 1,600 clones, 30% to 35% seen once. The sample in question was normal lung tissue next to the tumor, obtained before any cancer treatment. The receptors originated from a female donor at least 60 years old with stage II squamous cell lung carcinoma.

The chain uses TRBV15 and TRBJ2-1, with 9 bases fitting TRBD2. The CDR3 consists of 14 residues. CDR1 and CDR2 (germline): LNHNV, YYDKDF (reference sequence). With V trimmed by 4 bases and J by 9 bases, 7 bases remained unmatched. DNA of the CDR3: TGTGCCACCAGCAATCGGGGACTAGCCGGTGAGCAGTTCTTC. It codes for CATSNRGLAGEQFF.

DNA for the CDR3: TGTGCCAGCAGCGTAGACCTTAGCGGGGGCTGGGATACGCAGTATTTT. Encoded protein: CASSVDLSGGWDTQYF. The genes are TRBV9 and TRBJ2-3; 9 bases are a match to TRBD2. This CDR3 is 16 amino acids long. The germline V gene has CDR1 SGDLS and CDR2 YYNGEE. J was trimmed by 6 bases and V by 0 bases; bases with no gene match: 8.

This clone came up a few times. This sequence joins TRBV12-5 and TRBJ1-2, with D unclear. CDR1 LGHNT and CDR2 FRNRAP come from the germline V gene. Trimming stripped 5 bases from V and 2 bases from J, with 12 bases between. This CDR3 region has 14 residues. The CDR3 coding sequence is TGTGCTAGTGGTCAGCCCCTCTTCAACTATGGCTACACCTTC. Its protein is CASGQPLFNYGYTF.

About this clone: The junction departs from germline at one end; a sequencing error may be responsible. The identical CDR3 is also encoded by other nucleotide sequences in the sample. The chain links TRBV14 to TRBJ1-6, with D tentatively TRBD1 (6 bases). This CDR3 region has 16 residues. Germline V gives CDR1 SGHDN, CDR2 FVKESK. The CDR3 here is CASSQDPGGGHSPLHF. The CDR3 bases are TGTGCCAGCAGTCAAGATCCCGGGGGCGGGCACTCACCCCTCCACTTT.

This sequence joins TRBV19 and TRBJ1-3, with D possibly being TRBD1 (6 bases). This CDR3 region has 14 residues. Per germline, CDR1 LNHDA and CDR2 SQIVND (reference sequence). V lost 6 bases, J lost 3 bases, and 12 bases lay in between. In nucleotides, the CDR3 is TGTGCCAGTAGAGGACAGTCCCTTGGAAACACCATATATTTT. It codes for CASRGQSLGNTIYF.

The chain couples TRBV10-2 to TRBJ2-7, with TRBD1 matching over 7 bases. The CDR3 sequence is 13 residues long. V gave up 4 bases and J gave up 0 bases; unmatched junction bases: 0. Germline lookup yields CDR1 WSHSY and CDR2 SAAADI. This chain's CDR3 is CASSGDSSYEQYF. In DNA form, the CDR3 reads TGCGCCAGCAGTGGGGACAGCTCCTACGAGCAGTACTTC.

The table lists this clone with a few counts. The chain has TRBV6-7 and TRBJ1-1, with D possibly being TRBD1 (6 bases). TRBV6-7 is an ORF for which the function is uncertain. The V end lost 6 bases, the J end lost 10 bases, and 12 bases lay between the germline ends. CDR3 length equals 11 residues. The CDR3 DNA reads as TGTGCCAGCAGCCAAACAGGGCGAGCTTTCTTT. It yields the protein CASSQTGRAFF.

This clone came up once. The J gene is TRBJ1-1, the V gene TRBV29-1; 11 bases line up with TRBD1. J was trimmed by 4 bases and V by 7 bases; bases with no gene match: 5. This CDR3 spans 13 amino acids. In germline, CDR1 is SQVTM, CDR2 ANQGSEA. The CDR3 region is CSAGQGVGTEAFF. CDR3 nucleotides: TGCAGCGCGGGACAGGGGGTGGGCACTGAAGCTTTCTTT.

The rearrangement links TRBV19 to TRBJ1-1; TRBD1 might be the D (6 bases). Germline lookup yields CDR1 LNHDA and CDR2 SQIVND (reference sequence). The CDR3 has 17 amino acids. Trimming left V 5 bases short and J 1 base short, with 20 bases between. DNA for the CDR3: TGTGCCAGTAGTTTCGCCAGGGGTTTGAAGCCGAACACTGAAGCTTTCTTT. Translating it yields CASSFARGLKPNTEAFF. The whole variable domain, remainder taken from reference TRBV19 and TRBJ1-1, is DGGITQSPKYLFRKEGQNVTLSCEQNLNHDAMYWYRQDPGQGLRLIYYSQIVNDFQKGDIAEGYSVSREKKESFPLTVTSAQKNPTAFYLCASSFARGLKPNTEAFFGQGTRLTVV.

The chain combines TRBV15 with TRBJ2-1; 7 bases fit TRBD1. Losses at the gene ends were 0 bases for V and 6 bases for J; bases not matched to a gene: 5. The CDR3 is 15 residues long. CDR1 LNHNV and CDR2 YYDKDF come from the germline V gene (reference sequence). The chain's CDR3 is CATSRDRQGSNEQFF. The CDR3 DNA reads TGTGCCACCAGCAGAGATCGACAGGGTAGCAATGAGCAGTTCTTC.

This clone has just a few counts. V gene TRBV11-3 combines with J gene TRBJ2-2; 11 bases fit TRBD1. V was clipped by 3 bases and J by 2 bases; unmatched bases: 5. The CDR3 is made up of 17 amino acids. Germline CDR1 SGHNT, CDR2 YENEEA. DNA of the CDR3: TGTGCCAGCAGCTTTCGACGGACAGGGGGCAACACCGGGGAGCTGTTTTTT. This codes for CASSFRRTGGNTGELFF.

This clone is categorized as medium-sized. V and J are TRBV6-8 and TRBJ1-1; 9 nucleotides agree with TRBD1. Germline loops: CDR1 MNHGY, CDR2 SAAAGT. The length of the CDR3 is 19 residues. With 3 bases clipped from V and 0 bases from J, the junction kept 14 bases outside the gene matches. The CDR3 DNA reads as TGTGCCAGCAGTTATATCGGGACAGGGATCACTAAGATGAACACTGAAGCTTTCTTT. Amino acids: CASSYIGTGITKMNTEAFF.

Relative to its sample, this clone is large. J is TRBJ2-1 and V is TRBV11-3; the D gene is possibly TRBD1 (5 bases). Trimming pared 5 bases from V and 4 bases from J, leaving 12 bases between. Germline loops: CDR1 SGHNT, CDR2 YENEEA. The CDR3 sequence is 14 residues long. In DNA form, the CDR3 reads TGTGCCAGCAGCGACTGGACACAATACAATGAGCAGTTCTTC. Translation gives CASSDWTQYNEQFF.

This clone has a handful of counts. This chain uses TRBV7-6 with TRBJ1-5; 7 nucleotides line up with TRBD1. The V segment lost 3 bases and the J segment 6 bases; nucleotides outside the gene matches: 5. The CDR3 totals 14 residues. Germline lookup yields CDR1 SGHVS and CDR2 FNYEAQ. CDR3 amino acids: CASSLEGASQPQHF. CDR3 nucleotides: TGTGCCAGCAGCTTGGAGGGGGCTAGTCAGCCCCAGCATTTT.